This T cell receptor (beta chain) was identified in a study of human thymus T cells. Germline assignment: CDR1 SEHNR and CDR2 FQNEAQ (reference sequence). The CDR3 length is 15 residues. V was pared by 7 bases and J by 4 bases, with 20 bases between. TCRdb keeps only in-frame clones here, not all; method: immunoSEQ multiplex PCR. The data contain tens of thousands of clones, about 93% of them singletons. This receptor was identified in a boy under three years old with a congenital heart defect but otherwise immunologically healthy. Sample: blood. The V and J genes are TRBV7-9 and TRBJ2-7; D gene ambiguous. DNA for the CDR3: TGTGCCAGCACCGAACACCCCGCCGGGCCTTACGAGCAGTACTTC. Its protein is CASTEHPAGPYEQYF.